This T cell receptor (beta chain) was sequenced for a study of T cell changes during pregnancy in multiple sclerosis. The data were produced by immunoSEQ multiplex PCR, yet TCRdb's version contains in-frame clones alone and is incomplete. This sample yields 12,000 or so clones, of which about 86% are seen a single time; roughly 14% belongs to the top ten. This TCR was sampled from a female donor in good health, enrolled as a control in a pregnancy study. The specimen comprised CD8+ T cells from peripheral blood mononuclear cells, sampled in the second trimester of pregnancy.

CDR3 DNA sequence: TGTGCCAGCAGCTTAGAAGACAGGGTCGAACTCTCCTATAATTCACCCCTCCACTTT. Its protein product is CASSLEDRVELSYNSPLHF. This chain uses TRBV11-2 with TRBJ1-6; TRBD1 matches at 7 bases. The CDR3 spans 19 residues. V gave up 0 bases and J gave up 0 bases; unmatched junction bases: 8. Per germline, CDR1 SGHAT and CDR2 FQNNGV.